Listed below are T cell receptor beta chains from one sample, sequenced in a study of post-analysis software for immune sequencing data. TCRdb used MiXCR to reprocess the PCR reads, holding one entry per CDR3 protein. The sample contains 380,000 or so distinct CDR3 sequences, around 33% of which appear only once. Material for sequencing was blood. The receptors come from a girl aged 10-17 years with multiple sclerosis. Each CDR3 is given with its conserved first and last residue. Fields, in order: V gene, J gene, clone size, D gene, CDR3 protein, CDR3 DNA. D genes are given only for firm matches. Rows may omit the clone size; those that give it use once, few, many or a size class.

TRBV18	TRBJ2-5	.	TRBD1	CASSKRDRSTETQYF	TGTGCCAGCTCAAAGAGGGACAGGAGCACGGAGACCCAGTACTTC
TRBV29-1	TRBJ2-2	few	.	CSVDPLNTGELFF	TGCAGCGTTGACCCCCTAAACACCGGGGAGCTGTTTTTT
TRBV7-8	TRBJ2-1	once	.	CASSPGWGGLFF	TGTGCCAGCAGCCCGGGATGGGGAGGATTGTTCTTC
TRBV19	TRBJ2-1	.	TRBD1	CATQGGPADEQFF	TGTGCCACCCAAGGGGGCCCGGCGGATGAGCAGTTCTTC
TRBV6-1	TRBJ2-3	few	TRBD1	CASLLNSLDRVNPDTQYF	TGTGCCAGCCTATTAAACTCCCTGGACAGGGTAAACCCAGATACGCAGTATTTT
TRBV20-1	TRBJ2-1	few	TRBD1	CSARGLQGKEVDEQFF	TGCAGTGCTAGAGGGCTACAGGGGAAAGAGGTGGATGAGCAGTTCTTC
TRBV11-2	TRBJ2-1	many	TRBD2	CASSPSSGGYNEQFF	TGTGCCAGCAGCCCCAGCAGCGGGGGGTACAATGAGCAGTTCTTC
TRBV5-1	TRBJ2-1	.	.	CASRGGGVGYNEQFF	TGCGCCAGCAGAGGTGGAGGGGTCGGCTACAATGAGCAGTTCTTC
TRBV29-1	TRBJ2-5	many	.	CSVDGKGVGETQYF	TGCAGCGTTGACGGGAAGGGGGTAGGCGAGACCCAGTACTTC
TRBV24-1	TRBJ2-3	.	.	CATSDLFVDTQYF	TGTGCCACCAGTGATTTATTTGTCGATACGCAGTATTTT
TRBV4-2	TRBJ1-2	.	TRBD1	CASSQDRGYTF	TGTGCCAGCAGCCAGGACAGGGGCTACACCTTC
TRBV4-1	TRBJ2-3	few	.	CASSQASDTQYF	TGCGCCAGCAGCCAAGCCTCAGATACGCAGTATTTT
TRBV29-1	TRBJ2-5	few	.	CSVEPPEETQYF	TGCAGCGTTGAACCCCCGGAGGAGACCCAGTACTTC
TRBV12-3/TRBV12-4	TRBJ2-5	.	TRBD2	CASNLYKASGGGETQYF	TGTGCCAGCAACTTATATAAGGCTAGCGGGGGAGGGGAGACCCAGTACTTC
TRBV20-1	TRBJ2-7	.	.	CSAEAESSYEQYF	TGCAGTGCTGAAGCAGAGAGCTCCTACGAGCAGTACTTC
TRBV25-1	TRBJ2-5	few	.	CASSETWNQETQYF	TGTGCCAGCAGTGAAACGTGGAACCAAGAGACCCAGTACTTC
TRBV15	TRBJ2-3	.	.	CATSSAWSTDTQYF	TGTGCCACCAGCAGCGCTTGGAGCACAGATACGCAGTATTTT
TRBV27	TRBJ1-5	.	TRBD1	CASSLIGQGDQPQHF	TGTGCCAGCAGTTTAATTGGACAGGGTGATCAGCCCCAGCATTTT
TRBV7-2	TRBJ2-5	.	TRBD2	CTSSSLAGVETQYF	TGTACCAGCAGCTCTCTAGCGGGGGTGGAGACCCAGTACTTC
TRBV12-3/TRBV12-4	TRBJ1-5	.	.	CASSFRGAIQPQHF	TGTGCCAGCAGTTTTCGGGGAGCGATTCAGCCCCAGCATTTT
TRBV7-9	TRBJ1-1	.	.	CASSQQGTEAFF	TGTGCCAGCAGTCAGCAGGGGACTGAAGCTTTCTTT
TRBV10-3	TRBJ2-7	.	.	CAISESKVGEQYF	TGTGCCATCAGTGAGTCCAAGGTGGGCGAGCAGTACTTC
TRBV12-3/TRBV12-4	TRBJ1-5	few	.	CASLRSGMPQHF	TGTGCCAGCTTGCGCTCTGGAATGCCCCAGCATTTT
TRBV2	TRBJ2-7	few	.	CASSERRFYEQYF	TGTGCCAGCAGTGAGCGGAGGTTTTACGAGCAGTACTTC
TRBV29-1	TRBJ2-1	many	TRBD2	CSVGTSGGNEQFF	TGCAGCGTTGGGACTAGCGGGGGGAATGAGCAGTTCTTC
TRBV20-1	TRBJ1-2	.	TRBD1	CSASPTGGAGGYTF	TGCAGTGCTAGCCCTACAGGGGGCGCGGGAGGCTACACCTTC
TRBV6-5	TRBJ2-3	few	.	CASSLRGTQYF	TGTGCCAGCTCACTCCGGGGTACGCAGTATTTT
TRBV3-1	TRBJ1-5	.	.	CASSQDSRGGGQPQHF	TGTGCCAGCAGCCAAGATTCCAGGGGCGGGGGTCAGCCCCAGCATTTT
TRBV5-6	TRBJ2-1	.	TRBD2	CASSSGLVGWNEQFF	TGTGCCAGCAGCTCCGGACTAGTCGGATGGAATGAGCAGTTCTTC
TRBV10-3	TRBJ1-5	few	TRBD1	CAISESGTGGSQPQHF	TGTGCCATCAGTGAGTCCGGGACAGGGGGGAGTCAGCCCCAGCATTTT
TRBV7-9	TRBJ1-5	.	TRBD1	CASSLGPGTVRSNQPQHF	TGTGCCAGCAGCCTGGGCCCCGGGACAGTTCGTAGCAATCAGCCCCAGCATTTT
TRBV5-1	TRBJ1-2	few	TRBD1	CASSSGQAAYGYTF	TGCGCCAGCAGTTCGGGACAGGCCGCCTATGGCTACACCTTC
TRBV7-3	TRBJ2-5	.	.	CASSTGGVETQYF	TGTGCCAGCAGCACTGGGGGAGTGGAGACCCAGTACTTC
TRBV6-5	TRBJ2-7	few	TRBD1	CASSYATGRGYEQYF	TGTGCCAGCAGTTACGCGACAGGGAGAGGGTACGAGCAGTACTTC
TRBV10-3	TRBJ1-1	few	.	CAISDPTKTGEAFF	TGTGCCATCAGTGATCCCACTAAAACTGGGGAAGCTTTCTTT
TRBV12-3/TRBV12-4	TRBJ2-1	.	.	CASSPVTTYNEQFF	TGTGCCAGCAGCCCTGTGACGACCTACAATGAGCAGTTCTTC
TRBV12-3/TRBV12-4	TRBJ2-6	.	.	CASSPPGAGANVLTF	TGTGCCAGCAGTCCTCCGGGCGCTGGGGCCAACGTCCTGACTTTC
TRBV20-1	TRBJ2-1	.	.	CSAPRSASAYNEQFF	TGCAGTGCTCCGCGTTCTGCGAGTGCCTACAATGAGCAGTTCTTC
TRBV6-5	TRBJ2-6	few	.	CASSYGGVFSGANVLTF	TGTGCCAGCAGTTATGGGGGCGTTTTCTCTGGGGCCAACGTCCTGACTTTC
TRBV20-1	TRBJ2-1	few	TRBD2	CSARATMGGGSYNEQFF	TGCAGTGCTAGAGCTACGATGGGGGGGGGCTCCTACAATGAGCAGTTCTTC
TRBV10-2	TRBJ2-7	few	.	CASSEGPTREQYF	TGCGCCAGCAGTGAGGGGCCGACTAGGGAGCAGTACTTC
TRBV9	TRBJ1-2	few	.	CASSTIYGGGYTF	TGTGCCAGCAGCACCATATACGGGGGAGGCTACACCTTC
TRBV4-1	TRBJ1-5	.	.	CASSQGRAKQANQPQHF	TGCGCCAGCAGCCAAGGGAGGGCGAAACAGGCAAATCAGCCCCAGCATTTT
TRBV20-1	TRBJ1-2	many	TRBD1	CSARPGQVRANYGYTF	TGCAGTGCTAGACCCGGACAGGTTCGAGCTAACTATGGCTACACCTTC
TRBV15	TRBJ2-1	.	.	CATSTKQGRNEQFF	TGTGCCACCAGCACAAAACAGGGTCGGAATGAGCAGTTCTTC
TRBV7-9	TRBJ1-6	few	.	CASSFEQVNSPLHF	TGTGCCAGCAGCTTCGAACAGGTTAATTCACCCCTCCACTTT
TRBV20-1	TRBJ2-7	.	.	CSASGTGIYEQYF	TGCAGTGCTAGTGGGACGGGAATCTACGAGCAGTACTTC
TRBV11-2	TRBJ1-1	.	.	CASSLALGATEAFF	TGTGCCAGCAGCTTAGCCTTAGGGGCCACTGAAGCTTTCTTT
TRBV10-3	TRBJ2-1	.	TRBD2	CAISSTSLSYNEQFF	TGTGCCATCAGTTCGACTAGCCTTTCTTACAATGAGCAGTTCTTC
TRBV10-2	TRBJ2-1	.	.	CASSEKVGLDPYNEQFF	TGCGCCAGCAGTGAAAAGGTGGGGCTAGACCCCTACAATGAGCAGTTCTTC
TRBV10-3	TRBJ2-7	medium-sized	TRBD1	CAISGWRDRAYEQYF	TGTGCCATCAGTGGATGGCGGGACAGGGCCTACGAGCAGTACTTC
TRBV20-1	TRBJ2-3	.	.	CSALSGSTSTDTQYF	TGCAGTGCTCTAAGCGGAAGTACTAGCACAGATACGCAGTATTTT
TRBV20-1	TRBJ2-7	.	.	CSATVAYEQYF	TGCAGTGCTACTGTGGCGTACGAGCAGTACTTC
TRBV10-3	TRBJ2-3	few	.	CAISESLRSTDTQYF	TGTGCCATCAGTGAGTCGCTTCGGAGCACAGATACGCAGTATTTT
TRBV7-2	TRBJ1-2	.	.	CASSMDTLRSDYGYTF	TGTGCCAGCAGTATGGACACGTTACGTTCTGACTATGGCTACACCTTC
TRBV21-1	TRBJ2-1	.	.	CASSKGSPSAGEQFF	TGTGCCAGCAGCAAAGGATCCCCGTCGGCCGGTGAGCAGTTCTTC
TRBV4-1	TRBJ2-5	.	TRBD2	CASSMVAGGQETQYF	TGCGCCAGCAGCATGGTAGCGGGGGGGCAAGAGACCCAGTACTTC
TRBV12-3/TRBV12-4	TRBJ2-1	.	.	CASSKRAGTYNEQFF	TGTGCCAGCAGCAAACGAGCGGGCACCTACAATGAGCAGTTCTTC